This entry describes one TCR beta chain. Its specificity is unknown. This record comes from a study of post-analysis software for immune sequencing data. Study details: Patients with relapsing-remitting, secondary progressive and progressive-relapsing multiple sclerosis courses were all represented.

V gave up 1 base and J gave up 7 bases; unmatched junction bases: 10. CDR3 size: 16 residues. Per germline, CDR1 SGHTA and CDR2 FQGNSA. TCR beta libraries were prepared from cDNA with unique molecular identifiers. MiXCR was run by TCRdb on the PCR reads, yielding one entry per CDR3 protein. The sample records hundreds of thousands of distinct CDR3 sequences, under 55% being singletons. Overall study findings and caveats: Normalized Chao1 diversity in multiple sclerosis patients fell significantly below that of controls. Patients carried roughly 5 TRBV segments more frequently than controls did, and TRBV5-6, TRBV5-1 and TRBV20-1 were among them.

The source material was blood. The rearrangement joins TRBV7-2 to TRBJ2-1; 7 bases match TRBD2. This receptor was identified in a girl aged 5-17 years with multiple sclerosis. In DNA form, the CDR3 reads TGTGCCAGCAGCTTAGGTTCGGCGGGAGTGGGGAATGAGCAGTTCTTC. Amino acids: CASSLGSAGVGNEQFF.